A single T cell receptor beta chain is shown here with its context. Which antigen it targets is not known. No much larger clone exists at a distance of one base, and base qualities are not known. The cohort comprised some 700 healthy bone marrow donors. All cohort members were sampled while nominally healthy, although unrecorded immune exposures were likely present. The donor was CMV seropositive and was included in the group of about 290 seropositive cohort members. Every donor gave a peripheral blood sample, and the peripheral blood mononuclear cells from that sample were used for TCR beta sequencing. Genomic DNA extraction from the blood cell samples was performed with the Qiagen DNeasy Blood Extraction Kit. The data stem from a study of cytomegalovirus exposure and HLA in healthy donors (dated 2017 in TCRdb). Background on the whole study: In an earlier analysis of around 540 of the donors, less than 350 Gb of sequence data and roughly 100 million unique TCR beta sequences from roughly 180 million T cells were reported. A separate validation cohort of roughly 110 different subjects was used in addition to the roughly 720-subject first cohort. Roughly five DR-DQ haplotypes were handled as single units for association and clustering because linkage in the cohort was strong. Donor age, sex, ethnicity and CMV serostatus were collected together with the repertoire data. The aim of the study was to test whether cataloging public T cell receptors could identify signatures of past pathogen exposure. Both class I and class II loci were covered by HLA typing, at four-digit resolution. Rather than using new phenotypic data, the later analysis identified candidate immune exposures from TCR beta sequences and from how often those sequences occurred across donors. Of the roughly 400 genotyped donors, roughly 85% fell in the genetic ancestry cluster associated with self-reported Caucasian donors. The study used immunosequencing to profile the T cell repertoires of 666 subjects and linked those repertoires to cytomegalovirus serostatus. Typing coverage differed by locus: A, B, C, DRB1 and DQB1 were typed in about 620-630 donors, DQA1 in about 500, DPA1 in some 600, and DPB1 in 472. Among roughly 400 genotyped donors of the cohort, an average of approximately 220,000 unique TCR beta nucleotide sequences was sequenced per donor, of which roughly 18% were non-productive. To predict cytomegalovirus infection status, the study brought together high-throughput TCR immunosequencing, statistical association of individual TCRs with disease status, and machine learning. In a later analysis, previously published TCR beta repertoires from about 640 donors were re-analyzed and high-resolution HLA genotyping was added so that TCR occurrence patterns could be studied. In an earlier analysis of a few hundred of the donors, high-throughput TCR beta sequencing was used to judge whether each TCR beta V gene segment behaved as functional or pseudogenic. Genome-wide SNP genotypes for about 65% of the roughly 670 donors were used in a later genetic analysis, which treated that subset as a discovery cohort. All discovery cohort repertoires had been generated on a single sequencing platform. An early release that covered some 640 HLA-typed donors contained around 330 gigabases of sequencing data and tens of millions of unique TCR sequences.

Here is what the overall study found, with its caveats: Correlated functional status among segregating V segments might be attributable to linkage disequilibrium, but an unknown experimental factor could not be ruled out. Most TCR sequences were observed very rarely across donors, whereas some public TCRs were present in many individuals. Because the 87-base-pair reads could not distinguish some IMGT-functional V segments, including TRBV6-2 and TRBV6-3, those segments were excluded. Because counts were too low, more than 15 rarely observed V segments, including chromosome 9 orphons, were left out of the earlier analysis of a few hundred of the donors. In this cohort, only TCR beta chains were sequenced, and detectable features were limited by the absence of alpha or paired-chain data. It was suggested by the authors that the approach could potentially be generalized to other disease states and immunological phenotypes. Compared with the roughly 700-donor mean, donors in an Asian-associated ancestry cluster had fewer N-insertions in productive TCRs, according to a later genetic analysis. Broadly in line with IMGT annotations, most TCR beta V segments showed up in productive rearrangements about 87% or about 30% of the time in an earlier analysis of under 700 of the donors. Compared with equally common non-associated chains, HLA-associated TCR beta chains in a later analysis were more clonally expanded and had lower generation probabilities. In a later analysis, some 17,000 TCR beta sequences were associated with specific HLA alleles at a false discovery rate of 0.05. HLA typing was unavailable for some donors at each locus, so association tests used only the typed subset. According to a later analysis, most CMV-associated TCR beta chains appeared to be HLA-restricted, and the HLA associations seemed to be driven largely by CMV exposure. The classifier was reported to diagnose cytomegalovirus status with high specificity and sensitivity in both the original cohort and the validation cohort. According to a later analysis, parvovirus B19, influenza, CMV and Epstein-Barr virus appeared linked to several top co-occurrence clusters. In a later analysis, TCR association rates were found to vary across HLA loci, with the most associated TCRs seen for DRB1 alleles and the fewest for HLA-C alleles. A further reported finding was that TCR beta sequences accurately predicted the HLA-A and HLA-B alleles for most subjects in the first cohort. Assigning TCR associations to individual alleles was difficult when HLA alleles, especially DR and DQ, strongly co-occurred. Three of the identified cytomegalovirus-associated TCR beta chains were confirmed in vitro to be specific for cytomegalovirus antigens. The study gave a list of 150 to 200 TCR beta chains associated with cytomegalovirus. A group of highly shared sequence variants was considered likely to be a technical artifact of the sequencing pipeline. Sequencing depth was assumed to be roughly uniform across donors in the presence/absence analyses, though that assumption may not hold. Immune exposure information for the cohort was limited to CMV serostatus. A later genetic analysis associated a missense DCLRE1C variant with V-gene and J-gene trimming of TCR beta chains, and an independent cohort replicated the association.

The V and J ends are trimmed by 3 bases and 2 bases, leaving 7 bases between them. From its cysteine to its phenylalanine, the CDR3 spans 13 amino acids. Kept here is only the CDR3 DNA, which spans 39 bases and is read in frame from base 1. The CDR1 and CDR2 encoded by the germline V gene (reference sequence) are PRHDT and FYEKMQ. Libraries were made using the immunoSEQ multiplex PCR assay. A mixture of 60 forward primers for TCR Vbeta segments and 13 reverse primers for TCR Jbeta segments was used in the multiplex PCR. The CDR3 region of rearranged TCR beta genes was amplified from genomic DNA by a multiplex PCR assay. Amplified TCR beta libraries were sequenced as 87-base-pair reads on the Illumina HiSeq System. Under the source paper's analysis protocol: Across the 500 to 700 repertoires, a later analysis counted 80 million or so unique TCR beta chains, approximately 10 million of which were shared by at least two donors. Raw reads were error-corrected and collapsed into unique sequences with a nearest-neighbor algorithm that merged closely related sequences to remove PCR and sequencing errors. Alignment of CDR3 sequences to IMGT reference sequences was used to assign V, D and J gene segments. For a sequence to be retained, a match of at least six nucleotides to both a V gene segment and a J gene segment was required. Rearrangements were called productive when the CDR3 lacked stop codons and stayed in frame with V and J; all others were non-productive. Following IMGT convention, CDR3 was defined as the stretch from the second conserved V-encoded cysteine to the conserved J-encoded phenylalanine. In an earlier analysis of more than 550 of the donors, sequences lacking an unambiguous match to a single V gene segment were excluded. An earlier analysis of 500 to 600 of the donors classified V segments as functional when productive rearrangements were above 56.7% and as segregating when the standard deviation between donors was above 5%. A statistical classification framework was built to diagnose cytomegalovirus status from the catalog of TCR beta chain sequences. A later analysis assigned V and J genes by comparing TCR nucleotide sequences with IMGT/GENE-DB human TR gene sequences. In a later analysis, CDR3 sequences and most-parsimonious VDJ recombination scenarios were assigned using the TCRdist pipeline. In a later analysis, each TCR beta chain was defined by its CDR3 amino acid sequence together with its V-gene family, and reads without a unique V-gene family were excluded. As a way to deal with suspected cross-contamination and a sequencing artifact, a later analysis dropped more than 500 nucleotide sequences that were highly shared and had low generation probability. In a later analysis, a clonal expansion index for each public chain was calculated from normalized within-repertoire ranks of inferred template counts. In a later analysis, generation probabilities were computed with a VDJ recombination model fitted to out-of-frame rearrangements, and the resulting probabilities were checked against IGoR. Hypergeometric tests were used in a later analysis to score TCR-TCR, TCR-HLA and TCR-CMV co-occurrence, with a repertoire-size bias correction applied to the TCR pairs. A later analysis estimated false discovery rates by permuting HLA or CMV assignments 20 times. A later analysis grouped co-occurring TCRs with DBSCAN, adding TCRdist sequence similarity when clustering within HLA-allele-positive subsets. Co-occurrence clustering excluded repertoires with fewer than 30,000 or more than 120,000 public chains, plus five with anomalous nucleotide sharing. TCRdb mirrors the immuneACCESS table, restricted to in-frame sequences. Some clones are absent from its copies; in checked studies, under half trace to an unresolved V gene, and the reason for the others is unknown. That table supplies the V and J calls and clone size; D and trimming were determined from the DNA. The sample data list 170,000 or so clones, and more than 60% of these were observed just once. Together, the top ten hold over 2.5% of the sample.

Sequences were obtained from PBMCs. The chain is encoded by TRBV13 joined to TRBJ1-1; perhaps TRBD1 is the D gene, with 5 bases matching. The TCR sequence derives from a woman between 45 and 65 years old in good health and CMV-seropositive. The nucleotide sequence is TGTGCCAGCAGCTTGACAGCCAACACTGAAGCTTTCTTT. Its amino acids are CASSLTANTEAFF. Outside the CDR3, residues come from the reference TRBV13 and TRBJ1-1 proteins, so the full variable domain is: AAGVIQSPRHLIKEKRETATLKCYPIPRHDTVYWYQQGPGQDPQFLISFYEKMQSDKGSIPDRFSAQQFSDYHSELNMSSLELGDSALYFCASSLTANTEAFFGQGTRLTVV.